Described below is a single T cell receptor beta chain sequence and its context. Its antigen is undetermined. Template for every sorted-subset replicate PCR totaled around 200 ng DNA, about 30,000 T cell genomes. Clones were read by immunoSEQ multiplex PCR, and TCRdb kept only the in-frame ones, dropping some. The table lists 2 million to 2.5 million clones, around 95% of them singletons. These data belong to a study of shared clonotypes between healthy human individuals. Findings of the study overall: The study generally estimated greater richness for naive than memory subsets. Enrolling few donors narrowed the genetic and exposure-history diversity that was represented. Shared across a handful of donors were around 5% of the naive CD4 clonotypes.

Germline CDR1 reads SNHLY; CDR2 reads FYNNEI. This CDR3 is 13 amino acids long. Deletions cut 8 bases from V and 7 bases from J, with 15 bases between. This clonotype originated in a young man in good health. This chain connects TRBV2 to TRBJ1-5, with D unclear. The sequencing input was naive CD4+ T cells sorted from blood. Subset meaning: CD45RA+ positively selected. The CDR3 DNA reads TGTGCCAGCCGTGTCGAGCAGGCCCAGCCCCAGCATTTT. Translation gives CASRVEQAQPQHF.